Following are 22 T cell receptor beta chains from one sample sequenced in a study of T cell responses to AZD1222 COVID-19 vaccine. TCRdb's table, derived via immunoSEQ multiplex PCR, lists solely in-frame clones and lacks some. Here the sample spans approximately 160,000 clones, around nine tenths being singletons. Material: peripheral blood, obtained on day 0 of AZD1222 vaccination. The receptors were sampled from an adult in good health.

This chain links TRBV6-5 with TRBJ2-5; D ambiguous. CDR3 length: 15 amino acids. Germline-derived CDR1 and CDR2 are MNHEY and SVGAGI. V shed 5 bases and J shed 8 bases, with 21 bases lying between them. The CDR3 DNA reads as TGTGCCAGCAGTATCAGAACCCCCCGGTCTGGAACCCAGTACTTC. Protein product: CASSIRTPRSGTQYF.

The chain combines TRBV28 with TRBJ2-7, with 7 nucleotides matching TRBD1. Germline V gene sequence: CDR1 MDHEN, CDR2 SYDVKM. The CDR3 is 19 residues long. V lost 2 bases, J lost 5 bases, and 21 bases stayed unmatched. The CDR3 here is CASSLVKQGLYLSKDEQYF. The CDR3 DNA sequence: TGTGCCAGCAGTTTAGTTAAACAGGGGCTCTACCTTAGTAAGGACGAGCAGTACTTC.

The CDR3, as DNA: TGTGCCAGCAGTTACTCCCCGTTGGTGGACACTGAAGCTTTCTTT. Amino acids: CASSYSPLVDTEAFF. V is TRBV6-5 and J is TRBJ1-1, with D unclear. The CDR3 runs 15 residues. Trimming shortened V by 0 bases and J by 3 bases, and 11 bases separated the two germline ends. Germline loops: CDR1 MNHEY, CDR2 SVGAGI.

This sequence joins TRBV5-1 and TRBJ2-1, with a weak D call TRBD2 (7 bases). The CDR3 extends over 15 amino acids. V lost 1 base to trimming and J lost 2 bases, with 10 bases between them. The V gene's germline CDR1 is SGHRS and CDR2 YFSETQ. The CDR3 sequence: CASSLLGGPYNEQFF. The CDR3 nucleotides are TGCGCCAGCAGCTTGCTGGGGGGGCCCTACAATGAGCAGTTCTTC.

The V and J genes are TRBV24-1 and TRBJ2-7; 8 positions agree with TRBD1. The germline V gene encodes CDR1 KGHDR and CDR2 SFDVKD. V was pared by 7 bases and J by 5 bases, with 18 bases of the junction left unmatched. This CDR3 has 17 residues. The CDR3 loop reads CATRMTRDRGPRNEQYF. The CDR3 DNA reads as TGTGCCACCAGAATGACTCGAGACAGGGGACCAAGGAACGAGCAGTACTTC.

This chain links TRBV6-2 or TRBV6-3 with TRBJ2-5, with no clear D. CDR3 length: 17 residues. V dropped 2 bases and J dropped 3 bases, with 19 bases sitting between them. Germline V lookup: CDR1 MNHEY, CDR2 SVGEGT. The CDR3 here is CASSYGLQILPKETQYF. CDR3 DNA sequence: TGTGCCAGCAGTTACGGATTACAGATCCTTCCTAAAGAGACCCAGTACTTC.

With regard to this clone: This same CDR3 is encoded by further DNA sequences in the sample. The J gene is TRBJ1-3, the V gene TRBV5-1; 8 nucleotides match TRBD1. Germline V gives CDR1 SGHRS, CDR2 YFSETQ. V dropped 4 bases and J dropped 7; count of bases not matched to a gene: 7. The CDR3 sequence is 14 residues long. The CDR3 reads CASSSDRGGNTIYF. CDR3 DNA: TGCGCCAGCAGCAGCGACAGGGGTGGCAACACCATATATTTT.

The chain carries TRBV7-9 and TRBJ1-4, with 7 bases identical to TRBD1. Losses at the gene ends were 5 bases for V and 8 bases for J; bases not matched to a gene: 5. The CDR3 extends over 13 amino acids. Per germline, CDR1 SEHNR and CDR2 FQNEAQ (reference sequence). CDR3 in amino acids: CASSVTGNEKLFF. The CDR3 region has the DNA TGTGCCAGCAGCGTGACAGGGAACGAAAAACTGTTTTTT. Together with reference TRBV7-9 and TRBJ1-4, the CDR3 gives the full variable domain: DTGVSQNPRHKITKRGQNVTFRCDPISEHNRLYWYRQTLGQGPEFLTYFQNEAQLEKSRLLSDRFSAERPKGSFSTLEIQRTEQGDSAMYLCASSVTGNEKLFFGSGTQLSVL.

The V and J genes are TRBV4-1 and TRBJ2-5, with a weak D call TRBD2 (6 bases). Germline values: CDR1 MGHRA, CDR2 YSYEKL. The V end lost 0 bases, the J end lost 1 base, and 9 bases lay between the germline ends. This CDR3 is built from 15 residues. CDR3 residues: CASSQDSGLQETQYF. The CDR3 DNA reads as TGCGCCAGCAGCCAAGATTCGGGACTCCAAGAGACCCAGTACTTC.

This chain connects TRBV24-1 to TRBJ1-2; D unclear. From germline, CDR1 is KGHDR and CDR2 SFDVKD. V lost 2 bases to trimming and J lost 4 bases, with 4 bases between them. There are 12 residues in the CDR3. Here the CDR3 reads CATSDSSYGYTF. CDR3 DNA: TGTGCCACCAGTGATTCTAGCTATGGCTACACCTTC.

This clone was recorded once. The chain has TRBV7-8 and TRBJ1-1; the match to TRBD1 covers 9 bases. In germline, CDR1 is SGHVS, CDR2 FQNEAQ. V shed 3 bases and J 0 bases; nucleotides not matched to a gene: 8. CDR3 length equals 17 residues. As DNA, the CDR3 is TGTGCCAGCAGCTTGGGGACAGGGCGGTACATGAACACTGAAGCTTTCTTT. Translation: CASSLGTGRYMNTEAFF.

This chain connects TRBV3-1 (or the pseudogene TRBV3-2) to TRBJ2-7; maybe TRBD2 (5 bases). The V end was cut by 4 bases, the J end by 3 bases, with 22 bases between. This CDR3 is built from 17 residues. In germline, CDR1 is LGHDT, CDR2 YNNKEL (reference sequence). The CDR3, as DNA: TGTGCCAGCAGCCCGGGAAGATCGTGGGGTCGGATCTACGAGCAGTACTTC. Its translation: CASSPGRSWGRIYEQYF.

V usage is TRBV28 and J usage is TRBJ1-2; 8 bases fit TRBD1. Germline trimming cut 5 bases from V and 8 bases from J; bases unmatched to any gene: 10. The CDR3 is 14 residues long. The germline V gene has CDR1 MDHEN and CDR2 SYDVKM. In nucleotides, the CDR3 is TGTGCCAGCAGTACCCAGGGGGCGTTACTCGGCTACACCTTC. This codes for CASSTQGALLGYTF.

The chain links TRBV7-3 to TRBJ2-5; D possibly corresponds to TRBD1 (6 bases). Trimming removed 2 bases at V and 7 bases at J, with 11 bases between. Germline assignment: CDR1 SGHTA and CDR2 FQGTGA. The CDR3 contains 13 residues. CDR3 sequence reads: CASSLGDTGTQYF. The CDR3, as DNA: TGTGCCAGCAGCTTAGGGGACACTGGGACCCAGTACTTC.

The CDR3 sequence is CASRRNRPGRGGPIHEQFF. CDR3 bases: TGCGCCAGCAGAAGAAACAGACCCGGAAGGGGAGGGCCGATCCATGAGCAGTTCTTC. This rearrangement joins TRBV10-1 to TRBJ2-1; 7 bases align to TRBD2. CDR3 length equals 19 residues. The V gene end was trimmed by 6 bases and the J gene end by 8 bases; junction bases not matched to a gene: 25. CDR1 is WNHNN, CDR2 SYGVQD, per germline (reference sequence).

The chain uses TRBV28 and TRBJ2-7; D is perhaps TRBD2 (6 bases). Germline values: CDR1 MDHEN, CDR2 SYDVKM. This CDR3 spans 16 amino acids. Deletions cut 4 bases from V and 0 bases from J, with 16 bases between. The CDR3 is CASSSPRQGLSYEQYF. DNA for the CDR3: TGTGCCAGCAGTTCCCCACGGCAGGGACTCTCCTACGAGCAGTACTTC.

The CDR3 loop reads CASTPSTGELFF. The CDR3 nucleotides read TGTGCCAGCACCCCGAGTACCGGGGAGCTGTTTTTT. The V call is TRBV7-2, the J call TRBJ2-2; D is undetermined. With 7 bases removed from V and 5 bases from J, the gap between germline ends came to 8 bases. CDR1 is SGHTA and CDR2 is FQGNSA in the germline V gene. The CDR3 has 12 residues.

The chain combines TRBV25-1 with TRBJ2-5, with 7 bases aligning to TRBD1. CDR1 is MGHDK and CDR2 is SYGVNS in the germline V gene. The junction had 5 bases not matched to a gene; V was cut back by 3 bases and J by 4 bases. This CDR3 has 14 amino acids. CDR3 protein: CASSDRGSLETQYF. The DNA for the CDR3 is TGTGCCAGCAGTGACAGGGGGAGCTTAGAGACCCAGTACTTC.

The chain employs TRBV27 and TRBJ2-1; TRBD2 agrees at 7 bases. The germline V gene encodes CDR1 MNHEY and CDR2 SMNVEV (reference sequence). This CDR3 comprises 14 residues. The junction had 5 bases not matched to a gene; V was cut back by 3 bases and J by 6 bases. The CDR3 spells CASSFGPSGNEQFF. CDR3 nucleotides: TGTGCCAGCAGTTTTGGGCCTAGCGGCAATGAGCAGTTCTTC.

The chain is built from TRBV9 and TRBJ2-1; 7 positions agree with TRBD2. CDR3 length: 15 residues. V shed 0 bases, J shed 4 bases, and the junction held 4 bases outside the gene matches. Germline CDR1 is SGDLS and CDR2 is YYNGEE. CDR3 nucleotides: TGTGCCAGCAGCGTAGGCGCTAGCGGATACAATGAGCAGTTCTTC. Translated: CASSVGASGYNEQFF. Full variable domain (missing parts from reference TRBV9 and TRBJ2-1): DSGVTQTPKHLITATGQRVTLRCSPRSGDLSVYWYQQSLDQGLQFLIQYYNGEERAKGNILERFSAQQFPDLHSELNLSSLELGDSALYFCASSVGASGYNEQFFGPGTRLTVL.

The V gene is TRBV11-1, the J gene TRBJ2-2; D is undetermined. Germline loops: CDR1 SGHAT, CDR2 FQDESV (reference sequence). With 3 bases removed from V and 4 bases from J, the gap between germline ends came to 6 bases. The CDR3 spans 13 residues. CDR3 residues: CASSFERTGELFF. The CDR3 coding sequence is TGTGCCAGCAGCTTCGAGCGCACCGGGGAGCTGTTTTTT. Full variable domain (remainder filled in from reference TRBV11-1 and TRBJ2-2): EAEVAQSPRYKITEKSQAVAFWCDPISGHATLYWYRQILGQGPELLVQFQDESVVDDSQLPKDRFSAERLKGVDSTLKIQPAELGDSAMYLCASSFERTGELFFGEGSRLTVL.

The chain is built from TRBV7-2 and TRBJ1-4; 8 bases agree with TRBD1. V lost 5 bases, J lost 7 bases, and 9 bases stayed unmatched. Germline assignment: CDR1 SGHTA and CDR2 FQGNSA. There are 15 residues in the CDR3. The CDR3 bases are TGTGCCAGCAGCGCCGGGGGGACAGGTTCTGAAAAACTGTTTTTT. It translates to CASSAGGTGSEKLFF.